This T cell receptor (beta chain) was observed in a study of blood T cells in healthy people across ages. Notes on the study in general: A roughly linear age-dependent decrease characterized TCR beta diversity per million T cells.

Turning to this clonotype: Its antigen is as yet unknown.

There are 15 residues in the CDR3. J lost 5 bases, V lost 5 bases, and 12 bases had no gene match. Looked up from germline, CDR1 is SGHDT and CDR2 is YYEEEE. Next came a second PCR, run for about 7 to 12 cycles, which used a sample-barcoded 5' primer along with a J-beta primer mix. MiXCR, applied by TCRdb to the 5' RACE reads, yields one record per CDR3 protein. The profile shows 540,000 or so distinct CDR3 sequences, more than 45% of them singletons. The sequence came from an elderly man in good health. This chain uses TRBV5-6 with TRBJ1-2, with TRBD1 matching 7 bases. Sequencing was done on a sample of blood. The CDR3 region has the DNA TGTGCCAGCAGTTCTGAGGACAGGTGGTTTTATGGCTACACCTTC. Translation gives CASSSEDRWFYGYTF. Supplemented by reference TRBV5-6 and TRBJ1-2, the full variable domain reads DAGVTQSPTHLIKTRGQQVTLRCSPKSGHDTVSWYQQALGQGPQFIFQYYEEEERQRGNFPDRFSGHQFPNYSSELNVNALLLGDSALYLCASSSEDRWFYGYTFGSGTRLTVV.